The clone carrying this T cell receptor (beta chain) was recorded a few times. Its antigen is currently unknown. These data belong to a study of T cells after yellow fever vaccination. Study outcomes and limitations: A weaker secondary response peaked on day 5, the primary on day 15. Only a minor proportion of clonotypes was detected across both CD4 and CD8 compartments. Most primary-vaccination clones recurred post-booster (just under 98% CD4, around 88% CD8).

Generation of TCR cDNA used 5'RACE template switching (which added a universal primer site and UMIs). TCRdb processed the 5' RACE reads anew with MiXCR; each CDR3 protein has one entry. The table has hundreds of thousands of distinct CDR3 sequences, over 9% seen once. This CDR3 is built from 16 residues. V lost 1 base to trimming and J lost 0 bases; unmatched junction nucleotides: 5. Per germline, CDR1 MNHEY and CDR2 SVGEGT. V gene TRBV6-2 or TRBV6-3 combines with J gene TRBJ2-7; 8 nucleotides agree with TRBD1. The sequence derives from a man between 25 and 39 years old who received the YFV17D yellow fever vaccine. Sequences were derived from PBMCs, sampled on the day of the yellow fever booster vaccination. DNA of the CDR3: TGTGCCAGCAGTTACTTCCTGGGACAGGTCTCCTACGAGCAGTACTTC. Its translation is CASSYFLGQVSYEQYF.